This is a list of T cell receptor beta chains from one sample in a study of cytomegalovirus exposure and HLA in healthy donors. TCRdb's table, derived via immunoSEQ multiplex PCR, lists solely in-frame clones and lacks some. This sample has about 130,000 clones, with 75% to 90% found just once. The sequencing sample was made of PBMCs. The source is a woman aged 18-35 years in good health and CMV-seropositive. Each CDR3 is given with its conserved first and last residue. The D gene is left open where the match is weak. Not every row has a clone size; where given, it reads once, few, many or a size class.

D gene	V gene	clone size	J gene	CDR3 protein	CDR3 DNA
NA	TRBV6-6	NA	TRBJ1-2	CASSYSKAGVNYGYTF	TGTGCCAGCAGTTACTCGAAGGCAGGTGTTAACTATGGCTACACCTTC
TRBD1	TRBV5-5	NA	TRBJ2-7	CASSFAAGTGDSYEQYF	TGTGCCAGCAGCTTCGCGGCCGGGACAGGGGACTCCTACGAGCAGTACTTC
TRBD1	TRBV28	NA	TRBJ1-1	CASRLQDRATEAFF	TGTGCCAGCAGGCTACAGGACAGGGCGACTGAAGCTTTCTTT
TRBD1	TRBV19	once	TRBJ2-7	CASSIGTGEMGYEQYF	TGTGCCAGTAGTATAGGCACAGGGGAGATGGGCTACGAGCAGTACTTC
TRBD1	TRBV7-2	NA	TRBJ2-5	CASCDRVQETQYF	TGTGCCAGCTGCGACAGGGTGCAAGAGACCCAGTACTTC
NA	TRBV11-1	NA	TRBJ1-6	CASSFLTGPLHF	TGTGCCAGCAGCTTCCTAACCGGTCCCCTCCACTTT
NA	TRBV9	once	TRBJ1-4	CASSAGGYTNEKLFF	TGTGCCAGCAGCGCCGGAGGGTACACTAATGAAAAACTGTTTTTT
NA	TRBV18	NA	TRBJ2-6	CASSPRRSSGANVLTF	TGTGCCAGCTCACCACGGCGGTCCTCTGGGGCCAACGTCCTGACTTTC
TRBD1	TRBV7-6	NA	TRBJ2-2	CASSSRQGSNTGELFF	TGTGCCAGCAGCTCCCGACAGGGCTCGAACACCGGGGAGCTGTTTTTT
NA	TRBV7-6	once	TRBJ2-7	CASSTEQGYEQYF	TGTGCCAGCAGTACCGAACAGGGCTACGAGCAGTACTTC
TRBD1	TRBV4-1	NA	TRBJ1-5	CASSESTGGYGQPQHF	TGCGCCAGCAGCGAAAGCACAGGGGGATACGGTCAGCCCCAGCATTTT
NA	TRBV30	NA	TRBJ2-7	CAWSGGAQAYEQYF	TGTGCCTGGTCCGGGGGTGCTCAGGCCTACGAGCAGTACTTC
NA	TRBV6-6	NA	TRBJ1-2	CASTRASYGYTF	TGTGCCAGCACCAGGGCTTCCTATGGCTACACCTTC
TRBD2	TRBV6-5	NA	TRBJ2-1	CASRAGGPDEQFF	TGTGCCAGCAGGGCGGGGGGGCCCGATGAGCAGTTCTTC
NA	TRBV29-1	NA	TRBJ2-7	CSVGSLAGAYEQYF	TGCAGCGTTGGGAGCCTAGCAGGCGCCTACGAGCAGTACTTC
TRBD2	TRBV12-5	NA	TRBJ2-3	CASVLAGDTQYF	TGTGCTAGTGTTTTAGCGGGAGATACGCAGTATTTT
NA	TRBV7-2	NA	TRBJ2-1	CASSLDQGGPYNEQFF	TGTGCCAGCAGCTTAGACCAGGGGGGTCCCTACAATGAGCAGTTCTTC
TRBD2	TRBV7-6	once	TRBJ2-1	CASSSTSGGYNEQFF	TGTGCCAGCAGCTCGACTAGCGGGGGCTACAATGAGCAGTTCTTC
TRBD1	TRBV6-6	NA	TRBJ1-4	CASSSSRQGGEKLFF	TGTGCCAGCAGTTCCTCGCGACAGGGTGGTGAAAAACTGTTTTTT
NA	TRBV4-2	NA	TRBJ2-5	CASSHHRTIQETQYF	TGTGCCAGCAGCCACCACCGGACTATTCAAGAGACCCAGTACTTC
TRBD1	TRBV5-6	NA	TRBJ2-7	CASSSGTGLHEQYF	TGTGCCAGCAGCTCCGGGACAGGGTTGCACGAGCAGTACTTC
TRBD1	TRBV7-8	NA	TRBJ2-3	CASSIEQGTTDTQYF	TGTGCCAGCAGCATCGAACAGGGGACAACGGATACGCAGTATTTT